The rows below give T cell receptor beta chains drawn from one sample of a study of blood T cell repertoires in COVID-19. Libraries were prepared by immunoSEQ multiplex PCR; TCRdb keeps only in-frame clonotypes and omits some of them. The repertoire holds just over 80,000 clones, with around 81% as singletons. The sample taken for sequencing was peripheral blood. Receptor source: an elderly man with acute or convalescent COVID-19. Each CDR3 is given with its conserved first and last residue. D genes are given only for firm matches. Part of the rows lack a size; the others show once, few, many or a class for expanded clones.

j_gene | d_gene | v_gene | abundance | CDR3nt | CDR3aa
TRBJ1-3 | TRBD1 | TRBV14 | once | TGTGCCAGCAGCCAACAGGGGGTCTCTGGAAACACCATATATTTT | CASSQQGVSGNTIYF
TRBJ1-5 | NA | TRBV7-2 | few | TGTGCCAGCAGCTTAGGAGGGTTAAATCAGCCCCAGCATTTT | CASSLGGLNQPQHF
TRBJ1-1 | TRBD1 | TRBV7-2 | NA | TGTGCCAGCAGCGTCCAACCCGACAGGGGGGAAGCTTTCTTT | CASSVQPDRGEAFF
TRBJ2-1 | TRBD2 | TRBV19 | NA | TGTGCCAGTAGTATAGCCGGGACTAGCGGGTCCAATGAGCAGTTCTTC | CASSIAGTSGSNEQFF
TRBJ2-1 | TRBD2 | TRBV7-2 | NA | TGTGCCAGCAGCGTAACTAGGGACTACACTGAGCAGTTCTTC | CASSVTRDYTEQFF
TRBJ2-1 | TRBD2 | TRBV7-8 | many | TGTGCCAGCAGCGCGGGAGTCAGGAATGAGCAGTTCTTC | CASSAGVRNEQFF
TRBJ2-3 | TRBD2 | TRBV3-1/TRBV3-2 | few | TGTGCCAGCAGCCTAGCGGGAGGGAACACAGATACGCAGTATTTT | CASSLAGGNTDTQYF
TRBJ2-3 | NA | TRBV2 | NA | TGTGCCAGCAGAGGCGGAGAAACAGATACGCAGTATTTT | CASRGGETDTQYF
TRBJ2-7 | NA | TRBV18 | once | TGTGCCAGCTCACCATCACAGGAATACGAGCAGTACTTC | CASSPSQEYEQYF
TRBJ2-7 | NA | TRBV20-1 | few | TGCAGTGCTATGGACAACTACGAGCAGTACTTC | CSAMDNYEQYF
TRBJ1-5 | TRBD1 | TRBV6-5 | NA | TGTGCCAGCAGTTACGCGGCAGGGGGTGAAGTTCAGCCCCAGCATTTT | CASSYAAGGEVQPQHF
TRBJ2-7 | TRBD1 | TRBV6-5 | once | TGTGCCAGCAGTTCCCTCCGGGACAGGGTGGCTACGAGGCAGTACTTC | CASSSLRDRVATRQYF
TRBJ2-6 | NA | TRBV6-5 | NA | TGTGCCAGCAGTTTTTTGCTGACTTCTAGTGCCAACGTCCTGACTTTC | CASSFLLTSSANVLTF
TRBJ2-3 | NA | TRBV6-4 | NA | TGTGCCAGCAGTGACAGGGGACTTAACACAGATACGCAGTATTTT | CASSDRGLNTDTQYF
TRBJ1-6 | TRBD1 | TRBV7-2 | NA | TGTGCCAGCAGTACCGGGACAGAGTTTTCACCCCTCCACTTT | CASSTGTEFSPLHF
TRBJ1-2 | TRBD1 | TRBV28 | NA | TGTGCCAGCAGTACCATGACAGGGGTTTATGGCTACACCTTC | CASSTMTGVYGYTF
TRBJ2-2 | TRBD2 | TRBV5-1 | NA | TGCGCCAGCAGCTCAGGACTAGCGGGCACCGGGGAGCTGTTTTTT | CASSSGLAGTGELFF
TRBJ1-4 | NA | TRBV4-3 | NA | TGCGCCAGCAGCCAAGGCCGGCAGGGTGTTGAAAAACTGTTTTTT | CASSQGRQGVEKLFF
TRBJ2-7 | NA | TRBV6-2/TRBV6-3 | NA | TGTGCCAGCAGTTACTCCACGGTCGCCCCGGAGCAGTACTTC | CASSYSTVAPEQYF
TRBJ2-1 | TRBD2 | TRBV7-2 | NA | TGTGCCAGCAGCTCCGGAGGCGGGAGTTCCTACAATGAGCAGTTCTTC | CASSSGGGSSYNEQFF
TRBJ2-5 | TRBD2 | TRBV7-3 | NA | TGTGCCAGCAGCTTAAATCCTGCGGGGGGAGAGACCCAGTACTTC | CASSLNPAGGETQYF
TRBJ2-2 | TRBD1 | TRBV5-1 | NA | TGCGCCAGCAGCTCCGAATCGGGACAGGCAAACACCGGGGAGCTGTTTTTT | CASSSESGQANTGELFF
TRBJ2-2 | TRBD1 | TRBV7-3 | NA | TGTGCCAGCAGCTTAGTTCGACCGGGACAGGGAGGAACCGGGGAGCTGTTTTTT | CASSLVRPGQGGTGELFF
TRBJ2-5 | NA | TRBV4-1 | NA | TGCGCCAGCAGCCAAGAGGGGGCGAGGGATTTCCAAGAGACCCAGTACTTC | CASSQEGARDFQETQYF
TRBJ2-5 | NA | TRBV19 | NA | TGTGCCAGTAGTATGAGGACACACCAAGAGACCCAGTACTTC | CASSMRTHQETQYF
TRBJ1-1 | TRBD1 | TRBV27 | NA | TGTGCCAGCAGACGGACAGGGGTGAACACTGAAGCTTTCTTT | CASRRTGVNTEAFF
TRBJ2-5 | TRBD1 | TRBV24-1 | NA | TGTGCCACCAGTGATGGACAGGGTGGGGAGACCCAGTACTTC | CATSDGQGGETQYF
TRBJ2-5 | TRBD2 | TRBV27 | NA | TGTGCCAGCAGTTTATCAGCGCGGGAGCCCCAAGAGACCCAGTACTTC | CASSLSAREPQETQYF
TRBJ1-1 | NA | TRBV18 | few | TGTGCCAGCTCGCGACAGGCCATGAACACTGAAGCTTTCTTT | CASSRQAMNTEAFF
TRBJ2-5 | TRBD2 | TRBV10-3 | NA | TGTGCCATCAGGGGGACTAGCGGTGAAGAGACCCAGTACTTC | CAIRGTSGEETQYF
TRBJ1-2 | TRBD1 | TRBV19 | NA | TGTGCCAGTAGTTTGGACAGGGGGCGAAGCTACACCTTC | CASSLDRGRSYTF
TRBJ2-3 | NA | TRBV18 | NA | TGTGCCAGCTCACCACCAGTAGTGGATACGCAGTATTTT | CASSPPVVDTQYF
TRBJ2-1 | TRBD1 | TRBV11-1 | once | TGTGCCAGCAGCCGACAGGGGGTCCCCCTCAATGAGCAGTTCTTC | CASSRQGVPLNEQFF
TRBJ2-2 | NA | TRBV6-6 | NA | TGTGCCAGCAGCCCCGGGGGGCTATGGACCGGGGAGCTGTTTTTT | CASSPGGLWTGELFF
TRBJ2-7 | NA | TRBV4-1 | NA | TGCGCCAGCAGCCAAGATCATGGGACAATGTCCTACGAGCAGTACTTC | CASSQDHGTMSYEQYF
TRBJ2-2 | TRBD1 | TRBV3-1/TRBV3-2 | NA | TGTGCCAGCAGCCAAGACGGGACAGGGGAAAGGGAGCTGTTTTTT | CASSQDGTGERELFF
TRBJ2-1 | TRBD2 | TRBV10-3 | once | TGTGCCATCAGTGATATAGTCCGGGGGGGTTTGGACAATGAGCAGTTCTTC | CAISDIVRGGLDNEQFF
TRBJ1-5 | TRBD1 | TRBV5-8 | NA | TGTGCCAGCAGCCTCGACAGGGGAAGCAATCAGCCCCAGCATTTT | CASSLDRGSNQPQHF
TRBJ1-3 | NA | TRBV7-9 | NA | TGTGCCAGCAGCTTAGTAGGAGGATTAAACACCATATATTTT | CASSLVGGLNTIYF
TRBJ1-1 | TRBD1 | TRBV29-1 | once | TGCAGCGTTGACGGGAGGACAGGGCAGACGACTGAAGCTTTCTTT | CSVDGRTGQTTEAFF
TRBJ2-7 | NA | TRBV28 | NA | TGTGCCAGCAGTTTCGGCAGGGCCTACGAGCAGTACTTC | CASSFGRAYEQYF
TRBJ2-2 | TRBD2 | TRBV5-1 | NA | TGCGCCAGCAGCCCTGGGGCGGGAGTGACGAACACCGGGGAGCTGTTTTTT | CASSPGAGVTNTGELFF
TRBJ2-3 | TRBD2 | TRBV12-3/TRBV12-4 | NA | TGTGCCAGCAGTTTCTCAGCGGGAGTCTGGTATTTT | CASSFSAGVWYF
TRBJ2-5 | NA | TRBV5-1 | NA | TGCGCCAGCAGCCGAATAACAGGGGAGACCCAGTACTTC | CASSRITGETQYF
TRBJ1-1 | NA | TRBV2 | NA | TGTGCCAGCAAACGGGAGACGAACACTGAAGCTTTCTTT | CASKRETNTEAFF
TRBJ2-7 | NA | TRBV3-1/TRBV3-2 | NA | TGTGCCAGCAGCCAAGGGTCTAGCGAGCAGTACTTC | CASSQGSSEQYF
TRBJ1-6 | NA | TRBV5-1 | NA | TGCGCCAGCAGCTTGGATGGCGGTTCACCCCTCCACTTT | CASSLDGGSPLHF
TRBJ1-1 | NA | TRBV18 | NA | TGTGCCAGCTCACCAACGGGAAACAGAAACACTGAAGCTTTCTTT | CASSPTGNRNTEAFF
TRBJ1-2 | NA | TRBV6-6 | once | TGTGCCAGCAGTTACTCAAGGGGTAATTATGGCTACACCTTC | CASSYSRGNYGYTF
TRBJ2-1 | NA | TRBV7-3 | few | TGTGCCAGCAGCCGAGACAACTACAATGAGCAGTTCTTC | CASSRDNYNEQFF
TRBJ2-7 | NA | TRBV11-2 | NA | TGTGCCAGCAGCGGGCGGGACAGTCTTTTCGGCTACGAGCAGTACTTC | CASSGRDSLFGYEQYF
TRBJ1-2 | NA | TRBV7-3 | NA | TGTGCCAGCAGCTTAATTAGGGTTGCCGGGGTTGGCTACACCTTC | CASSLIRVAGVGYTF
TRBJ2-7 | TRBD1 | TRBV28 | NA | TGTGCCAGCAGTTTACCCGGGGACAGCGTTAGCTCCTACGAGCAGTACTTC | CASSLPGDSVSSYEQYF
TRBJ2-2 | TRBD2 | TRBV7-6 | NA | TGTGCCAGCAGCTTGGGAGCGGGAGGGATAACCGGGGAGCTGTTTTTT | CASSLGAGGITGELFF